The present entry profiles one T cell receptor beta chain with its context. In TCRdb, the RT-PCR reads were re-called with MiXCR into one record per CDR3 protein. The sample has hundreds of thousands of distinct CDR3 sequences, approximately 10% seen once. The data originate from a study of response to subunit inactivated influenza vaccine. V lost 6 bases to trimming and J lost 0 bases, with 9 bases between them. Germline CDR1 WSHSY, CDR2 SAAADI. The length of the CDR3 is 14 residues. These data were also filed under a second study, of T cells expressing NK-cell markers. From that paper: The authors made TCR beta cDNA libraries by 5'RACE template switching. This switching added a universal primer site and UMIs.

The origin of this receptor is a man aged 45-60 years who received an inactivated influenza vaccine. The specimen comprised PBMCs from blood, sampled on the day of vaccination. V is TRBV10-2 and J is TRBJ1-5; no definite D call. The CDR3 loop reads CASRDGLSNQPQHF. The CDR3 DNA follows: TGCGCCAGCAGGGACGGTCTTAGCAATCAGCCCCAGCATTTT.